This TCR beta chain appears in the sequencing data of a study of shared clonotypes between healthy human individuals. Sorted-subset replicate PCR reactions contained 200 to 250 ng DNA, corresponding to tens of thousands of T cell genomes. The data were produced by immunoSEQ multiplex PCR, yet TCRdb's version contains in-frame clones alone and is incomplete. Among 2 million to 2.5 million clones listed, 90% to 96% were seen once. The table lists this clone with a count of one. V gave up 10 bases and J gave up 0 bases, with 13 bases separating them. The CDR3 loop spans 14 amino acids. Germline CDR1 reads SEHNR; CDR2 reads FQNEAQ (reference sequence).

The TCR was taken from a man younger than 35 in good health. Source material: naive CD4+ T cells sorted from blood. Subset here: CD45RA+ positively selected. The chain recombines TRBV7-9 with TRBJ2-1; D is undetermined. CDR3 sequence reads: CATSGPLSYNEQFF. The DNA for the CDR3 is TGTGCCACCTCCGGGCCCCTCTCCTACAATGAGCAGTTCTTC.